Listed below are T cell receptor beta chains from one sample, sequenced in a study of graft-versus-host responses after intestinal transplantation. Their recognized antigens are unknown. The method was immunoSEQ multiplex PCR; TCRdb's version includes in-frame clones alone and lacks a portion of them. The repertoire has about 120,000 clones, approximately 95% of them found once; the top ten carry more than 2.5%. This specimen was unstimulated CD8+ T cells sorted from spleen or lymph node cells, taken before intestinal transplant. These TCRs come from a human donor who received an intestinal transplant. CDR3s include the opening cysteine and the closing phenylalanine or tryptophan. The D gene is left open where the match is weak. Part of the rows lack a size; the others show once, few, many or a class for expanded clones.

v_gene	abundance	d_gene	j_gene	CDR3aa	CDR3nt
TRBV7-6	-	-	TRBJ2-2	CASSFFGPGTGELFF	-
TRBV23-1	-	TRBD2	TRBJ2-3	CASSPLRTSGSITDTQYF	TGCGCCAGCAGTCCTCTAAGGACTAGCGGGAGTATCACAGATACGCAGTATTTT
TRBV9	-	-	TRBJ1-5	CASSVGADGMAQPQHF	TGTGCCAGCAGCGTAGGCGCAGACGGTATGGCTCAGCCCCAGCATTTT
TRBV7-8	once	-	TRBJ2-7	CASSLGPPNYEQYF	TGTGCCAGCAGCTTAGGACCACCAAACTACGAGCAGTACTTC
TRBV7-7	-	TRBD2	TRBJ2-1	CASSQDPGTSGRAGGEQFF	TGTGCTAGCAGCCAAGACCCCGGGACTAGCGGGAGGGCCGGGGGTGAGCAGTTCTTC
TRBV2	-	-	TRBJ1-1	CARVNTEAFF	TGTGCCAGGGTGAACACTGAAGCTTTCTTT
TRBV11-2	-	-	TRBJ2-3	CASSLVRPPDTQYF	TGTGCCAGCAGCCTAGTGCGGCCCCCAGATACGCAGTATTTT
TRBV4-2	-	-	TRBJ2-7	CASSQVSDASYEQYF	TGTGCCAGCAGCCAAGTAAGTGACGCTTCCTACGAGCAGTACTTC
TRBV5-8	-	-	TRBJ1-5	CASSLAGKNQPQHF	TGTGCCAGCAGCTTGGCCGGGAAAAATCAGCCCCAGCATTTT
TRBV4-2	-	TRBD1	TRBJ2-7	CASSHLTPRTGGNYEQYF	TGTGCCAGCAGCCACCTGACCCCTCGGACAGGGGGAAACTACGAGCAGTACTTC
TRBV2	-	-	TRBJ2-7	CASSDYGGESSYEQYF	TGTGCCAGCAGTGACTACGGCGGAGAAAGCTCCTACGAGCAGTACTTC
TRBV7-9	-	TRBD1	TRBJ2-7	CASSLARTGVGTYEQYF	TGTGCCAGCAGCTTAGCGCGGACAGGGGTGGGTACCTACGAGCAGTACTTC
TRBV6-1	-	TRBD2	TRBJ2-1	CASSEDPLVAGGSYNEQFF	TGTGCCAGCAGTGAGGACCCCTTAGTAGCGGGAGGGAGCTACAATGAGCAGTTCTTC
TRBV7-9	once	TRBD1	TRBJ1-6	CASSPAGTVYNSPLHF	TGTGCCAGCAGCCCGGCGGGGACAGTCTATAATTCACCCCTCCACTTT
TRBV7-6	-	TRBD2	TRBJ2-2	CASRGREAAGELFF	TGTGCCAGCAGAGGGCGGGAGGCGGCCGGGGAGCTGTTTTTT
TRBV27	-	-	TRBJ2-1	CASSSVTVMGHNEQFF	TGTGCCAGCAGTTCGGTTACGGTAATGGGGCACAATGAGCAGTTCTTC
TRBV19	-	-	TRBJ2-1	CASWGAASSYNEQFF	TGTGCCAGTTGGGGGGCGGCGAGCTCCTACAATGAGCAGTTCTTC
TRBV19	-	-	TRBJ2-7	CASSPGWGYEQYF	TGTGCCAGTAGCCCGGGTTGGGGCTACGAGCAGTACTTC
TRBV9	-	-	TRBJ2-1	CASSPRAEGGAYNEQFF	TGTGCCAGCAGCCCCAGGGCGGAGGGGGGAGCCTACAATGAGCAGTTCTTC
TRBV11-2	-	-	TRBJ2-7	CASSLDGYSSYEQYF	TGTGCCAGCAGCTTAGATGGTTATAGCTCCTACGAGCAGTACTTC
TRBV29-1	-	-	TRBJ1-5	CSVEIPPGNQSQHF	TGCAGCGTTGAAATCCCCCCAGGAAATCAGTCCCAGCATTTT
TRBV4-1	-	TRBD1	TRBJ1-2	CASSPGTAYGYTF	TGTGCCAGCAGTCCTGGGACAGCTTATGGCTACACCTTC
TRBV9	-	-	TRBJ2-2	CASSFGRGGPANTGELFF	TGTGCCAGCAGCTTTGGTCGGGGAGGACCCGCGAACACCGGGGAGCTGTTTTTT
TRBV9	-	-	TRBJ1-2	CASSARSLPGVANYGYTF	TGTGCCAGCAGCGCACGTTCCCTTCCAGGGGTAGCTAACTATGGCTACACCTTC
TRBV27	-	-	TRBJ1-2	CASCPRGYYGYTF	TGTGCCAGCTGCCCTAGGGGATACTATGGCTACACCTTC
TRBV28	-	TRBD1	TRBJ2-5	CASSLGRTGAFGETQYF	TGTGCCAGCAGTTTAGGACGAACAGGGGCCTTTGGGGAGACCCAGTACTTC
TRBV27	few	-	TRBJ1-1	CASRLYSYSTEAFF	TGTGCCAGCAGACTCTACAGTTACAGCACTGAAGCTTTCTTT
TRBV9	-	-	TRBJ2-1	CASSVAVSYNEQFF	TGTGCCAGCAGCGTAGCGGTCTCCTACAATGAGCAGTTCTTC
TRBV7-6	-	TRBD2	TRBJ2-7	CASSASGYSYEQYF	TGTGCCAGCAGCGCTAGCGGTTACTCCTACGAGCAGTACTTC
TRBV28	once	-	TRBJ1-5	CASILGQGSLAQHF	TGTGCCAGCATCCTGGGCCAGGGCAGCTTAGCCCAGCATTTT
TRBV6-5	-	-	TRBJ2-7	CASSSTGTEQYF	TGTGCCAGCAGTTCGACGGGGACAGAGCAGTACTTC
TRBV7-9	-	-	TRBJ2-3	CASSLGTQGRTERYF	TGTGCCAGCAGCTTAGGGACCCAGGGTCGGACGGAGAGGTATTTT
TRBV25-1	-	-	TRBJ2-1	CASSVGEFSYNEQFF	TGTGCCAGCAGTGTGGGGGAGTTCTCCTACAATGAGCAGTTCTTC
TRBV10-3	-	-	TRBJ1-1	CAIGGGTEAFF	TGTGCCATCGGAGGGGGAACTGAAGCTTTCTTT
TRBV7-2	-	-	TRBJ2-4	CASSLRGGTLAKNIQYF	TGTGCCAGCAGCTTAAGGGGGGGAACATTAGCCAAAAACATTCAGTACTTC
TRBV6-5	-	TRBD1	TRBJ1-1	CASSYGTVNTEAFF	TGTGCCAGCAGTTACGGGACAGTGAACACTGAAGCTTTCTTT
TRBV5-6	-	TRBD1	TRBJ2-7	CASSLSRGLEQYF	TGTGCCAGCAGCTTGAGCAGGGGGCTCGAGCAGTACTTC
TRBV9	-	TRBD1	TRBJ2-3	CASSAMGTGAWSDTQYF	TGTGCCAGCAGCGCGATGGGGACAGGGGCCTGGTCGGATACGCAGTATTTT
TRBV5-1	-	-	TRBJ2-7	CASSWERYVSYEQYF	TGCGCCAGCAGCTGGGAGAGATATGTCAGTTACGAGCAGTACTTC
TRBV28	-	-	TRBJ1-1	CASRLPGEDTEAFF	TGTGCCAGCAGGTTACCGGGGGAGGACACTGAAGCTTTCTTT
TRBV15	-	-	TRBJ1-1	CATSRGEGSADTEAFF	TGTGCCACCAGCAGAGGCGAGGGATCAGCGGACACTGAAGCTTTCTTT
TRBV4-1	-	TRBD2	TRBJ2-1	CASSHRTSGRGEQFF	TGCGCCAGCAGCCATAGGACTAGCGGGAGGGGTGAGCAGTTCTTC
TRBV27	once	-	TRBJ2-1	CASSFNGLNEQFF	TGTGCCAGCAGTTTCAACGGACTGAATGAGCAGTTCTTC
TRBV28	-	-	TRBJ1-2	CASSPGTSDGYTF	TGTGCCAGCAGTCCCGGGACCAGCGACGGCTACACCTTC
TRBV5-4	-	-	TRBJ2-1	CASSTGWEQFF	TGTGCCAGCAGTACGGGGTGGGAGCAGTTCTTC
TRBV7-7	-	-	TRBJ2-7	CASSLSTGSYEQYF	TGTGCTAGCAGCTTAAGTACAGGTTCCTACGAGCAGTACTTC
TRBV27	few	TRBD2	TRBJ2-1	CASSLGTSGYNEQFF	TGTGCCAGCAGTTTAGGGACTAGCGGATACAATGAGCAGTTCTTC
TRBV6-1	-	TRBD2	TRBJ2-7	CATRTSGIYEQYF	TGTGCCACCCGGACTAGCGGGATCTACGAGCAGTACTTC
TRBV5-6	-	TRBD2	TRBJ2-1	CASSWATSGSINEQFF	TGTGCCAGCAGCTGGGCTACTAGCGGGAGTATTAATGAGCAGTTCTTC
TRBV9	-	-	TRBJ2-3	CASSVWQGSTDTQYF	TGTGCCAGCAGCGTATGGCAGGGGAGCACAGATACGCAGTATTTT
TRBV19	-	-	TRBJ2-1	CASSDYNEQFF	TGTGCCAGTAGTGATTACAATGAGCAGTTCTTC
TRBV28	-	-	TRBJ2-1	CASSRRVSAYNEQFF	TGTGCCAGCAGTCGCCGGGTGTCGGCCTACAATGAGCAGTTCTTC